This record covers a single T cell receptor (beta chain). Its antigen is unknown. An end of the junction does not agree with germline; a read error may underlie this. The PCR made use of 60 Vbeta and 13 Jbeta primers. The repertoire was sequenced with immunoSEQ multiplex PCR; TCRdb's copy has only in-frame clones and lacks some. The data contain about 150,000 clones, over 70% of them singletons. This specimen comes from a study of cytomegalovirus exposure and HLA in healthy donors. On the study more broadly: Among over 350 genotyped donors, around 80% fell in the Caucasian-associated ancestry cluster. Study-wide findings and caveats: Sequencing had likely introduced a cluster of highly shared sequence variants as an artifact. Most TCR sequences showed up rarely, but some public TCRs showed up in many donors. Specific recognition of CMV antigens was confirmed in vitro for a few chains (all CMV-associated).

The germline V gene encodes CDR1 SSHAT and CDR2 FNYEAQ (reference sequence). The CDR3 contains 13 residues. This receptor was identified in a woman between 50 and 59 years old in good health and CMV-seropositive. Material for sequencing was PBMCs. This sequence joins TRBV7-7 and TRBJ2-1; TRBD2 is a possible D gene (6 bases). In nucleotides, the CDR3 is TGTGCTAGCAGCCGGTCGGTGGAGGGGGAGCAGTTCTTC. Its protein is CASSRSVEGEQFF.